This T cell receptor beta chain appears in the sequencing data of a study of blood T cell repertoires in COVID-19 (dated by TCRdb to about 2020). For context, the study as a whole: Collaborator samples came from the United States, Italy and Spain and covered acute and convalescent phases of COVID-19. The samples were drawn from the first 160 participants of the ongoing ImmuneRACE study and from over 950 subjects provided by 6 global collaborators. Deeply sampled blood TCRbeta repertoires from subjects exposed to, actively infected with, or recovered from COVID-19 were included in the dataset. A freely available public database, intended as a resource for researchers studying the immune response to SARS-CoV-2, is where the repertoires were released. The prospective study material was composed of cDNA or gDNA derived from T cells, B-cell-depleted T cells, or PBMCs. Nearly every sample came with metadata listing a de-identified subject ID, COVID-19 status, age in years and sex. Where HLA class I and class II types were available, the types were taken from metadata supplied by the sample provider, not from assay-based typing.

This clone was seen only a few times. Its antigen has not been determined. Base qualities were left out, and no much larger clone turns up one base away. CDR1 and CDR2 were assigned from the germline V gene as LGHNA and YNFKEQ. V loses 4 bases at its end and J loses 6 bases; junction bases beyond the gene matches: 28. The CDR3 sequence holds 21 residues, the cysteine and phenylalanine included. Just the 63-base CDR3 DNA is kept, in frame starting at base 1. Overall study results and their limits: Clinical and demographic metadata were provided uncurated, with the amount varying by source and participant.

TCRbeta CDR3 regions were amplified from genomic DNA by means of the immunoSEQ Assay, a bias-controlled multiplex PCR. Per the original workflow: Within the assay, amplification of reference gene primers was used to estimate how many nucleated cells each sample contained. To quantify the absolute abundance of each unique TCRbeta CDR3 rearrangement, sequence reads were collapsed and filtered. Productive Simpson clonality was computed per sample as the square root of Simpson's diversity index over productive rearrangements. TCRdb limited this immuneACCESS table to in-frame rearrangements with V and J called. A share of clones is missing; checked studies link under half to unresolved V genes, and the rest is unexplained. The V and J calls and clone size were taken over from that table, and D and trimming were inferred from the DNA. This sample comprises 50,000 to 70,000 clones, more than 80% of them detected only once. The ten most abundant clones make up 13% to 15% of the sample.

Each collaborating institution followed its own protocols to collect whole blood in K2EDTA tubes. For TCRbeta analysis, collaborators shipped samples in one of three forms: frozen whole blood, isolated PBMCs, or DNA extracted from either of those sample types. The sequence was collected from a human donor with active COVID-19. The donor label of this sample is uncertain. The sequencing input was peripheral blood. The chain is encoded by TRBV4-2 joined to TRBJ2-5; the central 8 bases match TRBD1. The DNA is TGTGCCAGCAGCCCCACGGGGCAGGGGGCGCGGAGTGTGGGTTCCTGGAAGACCCAGTACTTC. The encoded protein is CASSPTGQGARSVGSWKTQYF.